This T cell receptor beta chain was sequenced during a study of blood T cell repertoires in COVID-19. On the study more broadly: Italy, Spain and the United States were the sources of the convalescent and acute COVID-19 samples. Sources were T cells, B-cell-depleted T cells, or PBMCs; the material itself was cDNA or gDNA.

This clone was seen just once. The data were produced by immunoSEQ multiplex PCR, yet TCRdb's version contains in-frame clones alone and is incomplete. Found here are some 150,000 clones, about four fifths of them singletons; the top ten hold 3%. Trimming cost V 4 bases and J 1 base; bases outside gene matches: 16. Germline V CDR1 and CDR2: MNHEY, SVGEGT. The CDR3 is made up of 21 amino acids. Sequenced input: peripheral blood. The TCR was taken from a woman of 80 years or more with acute or convalescent COVID-19. V is TRBV6-2 or TRBV6-3 and J is TRBJ2-7, with 16 bases matching TRBD2. The CDR3 coding sequence is TGTGCCAGCAGTTCCGGGACTAGCGGGGGGGCTCCGAAGGTTTTTTCCTACGAGCAGTACTTC. It translates to CASSSGTSGGAPKVFSYEQYF.